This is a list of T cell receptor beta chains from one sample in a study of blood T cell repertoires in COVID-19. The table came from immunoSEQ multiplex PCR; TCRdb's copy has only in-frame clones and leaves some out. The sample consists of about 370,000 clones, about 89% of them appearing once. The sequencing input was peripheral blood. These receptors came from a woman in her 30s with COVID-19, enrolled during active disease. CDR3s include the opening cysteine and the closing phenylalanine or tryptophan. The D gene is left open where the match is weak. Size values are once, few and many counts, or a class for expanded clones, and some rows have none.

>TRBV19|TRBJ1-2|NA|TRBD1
CASRLFSGGTYGYTF
TGTGCCAGTAGGCTATTTTCAGGGGGAACCTATGGCTACACCTTC
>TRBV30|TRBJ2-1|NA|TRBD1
CAWSVWAGTGGRDEQFF
TGTGCCTGGAGTGTATGGGCCGGGACAGGGGGGCGCGATGAGCAGTTCTTC
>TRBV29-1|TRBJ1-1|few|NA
CSVEEIGVKSTEAFF
TGCAGCGTTGAAGAAATCGGGGTAAAAAGCACTGAAGCTTTCTTT
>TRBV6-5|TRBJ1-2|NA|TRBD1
CASTTGTGSYGYTF
TGTGCCAGCACTACCGGGACAGGGTCCTATGGCTACACCTTC
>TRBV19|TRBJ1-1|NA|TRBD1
CASSTDRGTEAFF
TGTGCCAGTAGCACCGACAGGGGCACTGAAGCTTTCTTT
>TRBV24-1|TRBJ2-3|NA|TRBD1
CATSDLGTGASTDTQYF
TGTGCCACCAGTGATTTGGGGACAGGGGCTAGCACAGATACGCAGTATTTT
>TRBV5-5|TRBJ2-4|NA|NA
CASSLRGAKNIQYF
TGTGCCAGCAGCTTAAGGGGGGCCAAAAACATTCAGTACTTC
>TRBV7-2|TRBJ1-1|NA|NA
CASSLVGQSTEAFF
TGTGCCAGCAGCTTAGTCGGACAGAGCACTGAAGCTTTCTTT
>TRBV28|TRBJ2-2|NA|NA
CASSVGGWANTGELFF
TGTGCCAGCAGCGTAGGGGGATGGGCGAACACCGGGGAGCTGTTTTTT
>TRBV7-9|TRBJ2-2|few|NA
CASSALEVNTGELFF
TGTGCCAGCAGCGCATTGGAGGTTAACACCGGGGAGCTGTTTTTT
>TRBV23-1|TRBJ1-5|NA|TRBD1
CASSRTGTGSGDQPQHF
TGCGCCAGCAGTCGGACCGGGACAGGGTCCGGGGATCAGCCCCAGCATTTT
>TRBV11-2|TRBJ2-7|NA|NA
CASSLGRGLYEQYF
TGTGCCAGCAGCTTAGGCAGGGGCCTGTACGAGCAGTACTTC
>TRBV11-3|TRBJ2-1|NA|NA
CASSSRDSGYNEQFF
TGTGCCAGCAGCTCCCGGGATAGTGGGTACAATGAGCAGTTCTTC
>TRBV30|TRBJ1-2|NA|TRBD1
CAWSRRDRGLKNGYTF
TGTGCCTGGAGCCGAAGGGACAGGGGGCTTAAGAATGGCTACACCTTC
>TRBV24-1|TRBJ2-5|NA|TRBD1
CATSDPATGTYQETQYF
TGTGCCACCAGTGATCCGGCGACAGGGACGTACCAAGAGACCCAGTACTTC
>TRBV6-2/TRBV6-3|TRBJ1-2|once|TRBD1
CASSYAAGGYGYTF
TGTGCCAGCAGTTACGCGGCAGGGGGCTATGGCTACACCTTC
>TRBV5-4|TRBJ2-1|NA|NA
CASSAVGDHYNEQFF
TGTGCCAGCAGCGCCGTCGGAGATCACTACAATGAGCAGTTCTTC
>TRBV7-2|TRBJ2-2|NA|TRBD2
CASSILAGGPRELFF
TGTGCCAGCAGCATTCTAGCGGGGGGACCTCGGGAGCTGTTTTTT
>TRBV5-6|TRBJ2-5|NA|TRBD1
CASSRDSQETQYF
TGTGCCAGCAGCCGGGACAGCCAAGAGACCCAGTACTTC
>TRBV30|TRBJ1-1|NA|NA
CAWSVPGTHNTEAFF
TGTGCCTGGAGTGTACCCGGGACACACAACACTGAAGCTTTCTTT
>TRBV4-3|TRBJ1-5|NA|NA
CASSQDITSNQPQHF
TGCGCCAGCAGCCAAGATATCACAAGCAATCAGCCCCAGCATTTT
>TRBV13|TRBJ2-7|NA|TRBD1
CASSLRTGGGYEQYF
TGTGCCAGCAGCCTTCGGACAGGGGGCGGGTACGAGCAGTACTTC
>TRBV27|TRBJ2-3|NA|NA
CASSRDWNTDTQYF
TGTGCCAGCAGTCGGGACTGGAACACAGATACGCAGTATTTT
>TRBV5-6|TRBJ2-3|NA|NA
CASSYLSSFTDTQYF
TGTGCCAGCAGCTATTTATCTAGCTTCACAGATACGCAGTATTTT
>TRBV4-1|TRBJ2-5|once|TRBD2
CASSQVSGGAGETQYF
TGCGCCAGCAGCCAAGTTTCCGGGGGGGCTGGGGAGACCCAGTACTTC
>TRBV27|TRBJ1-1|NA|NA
CASSSPRGTEAFF
TGTGCCAGCAGTTCCCCTCGGGGGACTGAAGCTTTCTTT
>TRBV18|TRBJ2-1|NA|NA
CASSSIENNEQFF
TGTGCCAGCTCAAGTATCGAGAACAATGAGCAGTTCTTC
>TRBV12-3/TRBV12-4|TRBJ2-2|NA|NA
CASSFPTTGELFF
TGTGCCAGCAGTTTTCCGACAACCGGGGAGCTGTTTTTT
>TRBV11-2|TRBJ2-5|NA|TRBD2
CASSLYRGLAGETQYF
TGTGCCAGCAGCTTATATCGTGGACTAGCCGGAGAGACCCAGTACTTC
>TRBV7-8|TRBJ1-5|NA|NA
CASMLLHRRTRGGNQPQHF
TGTGCCAGCATGCTTCTCCACCGCAGGACCAGGGGAGGCAATCAGCCCCAGCATTTT
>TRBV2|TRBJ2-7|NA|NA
CASNYPEQYF
TGTGCCAGCAACTACCCCGAGCAGTACTTC
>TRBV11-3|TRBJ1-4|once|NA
CASSLEGGVKLFF
TGTGCCAGCAGCTTAGAAGGGGGAGTAAAACTGTTTTTT
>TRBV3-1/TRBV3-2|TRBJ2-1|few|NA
CASSQAPSPEQFF
TGTGCCAGCAGCCAAGCCCCTAGCCCGGAGCAGTTCTTC
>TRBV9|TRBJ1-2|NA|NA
CASSGAASNYGYTF
TGTGCCAGCAGCGGCGCGGCCTCTAACTATGGCTACACCTTC
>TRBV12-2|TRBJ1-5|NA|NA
CASGQGDLGNQPQHF
TGTGCAAGCGGACAGGGGGATTTAGGCAATCAGCCCCAGCATTTT
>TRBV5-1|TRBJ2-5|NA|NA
CASSLAEGRETQYF
TGCGCCAGCAGCTTGGCTGAGGGGAGGGAGACCCAGTACTTC
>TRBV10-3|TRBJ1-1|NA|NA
CATGLEWNSNTEAFF
TGTGCCACAGGGCTAGAATGGAACTCGAACACTGAAGCTTTCTTT
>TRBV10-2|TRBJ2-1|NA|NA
CASSGIQGSEQFF
TGCGCCAGCAGTGGAATACAGGGAAGTGAGCAGTTCTTC
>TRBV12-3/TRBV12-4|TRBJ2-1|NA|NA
CATTTFSYNEQFF
TGTGCCACTACGACATTCTCCTACAATGAGCAGTTCTTC
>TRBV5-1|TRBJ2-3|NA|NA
CASSLGVLGHTLDTQYF
TGCGCCAGCAGCTTGGGTGTCTTGGGACATACCCTAGATACGCAGTATTTT
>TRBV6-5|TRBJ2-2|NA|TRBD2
CATSLARTGELFF
TGTGCCACCTCACTAGCGCGGACCGGGGAGCTGTTTTTT
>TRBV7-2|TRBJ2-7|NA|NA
CASSRSPGEHEQYF
TGTGCCAGCAGCCGTTCTCCAGGGGAGCACGAGCAGTACTTC
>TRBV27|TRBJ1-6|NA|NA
CASSLSSVAPSSYNSPLHF
TGTGCCAGCAGTTTATCCTCGGTGGCACCTAGCTCCTATAATTCACCCCTCCACTTT
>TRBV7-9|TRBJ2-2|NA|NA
CASSFLGVATGELFF
TGTGCCAGCAGTTTTCTAGGGGTGGCCACCGGGGAGCTGTTTTTT
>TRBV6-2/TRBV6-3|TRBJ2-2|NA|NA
CASSIAGELFF
TGTGCCAGCAGTATCGCCGGGGAGCTGTTTTTT
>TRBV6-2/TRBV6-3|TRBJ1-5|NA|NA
CASSYSRDSNQPQHF
TGTGCCAGCAGTTACTCCAGGGATAGCAATCAGCCCCAGCATTTT
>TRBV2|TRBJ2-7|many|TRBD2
CASASGGSYEQYF
TGTGCCAGTGCTAGCGGTGGCTCCTACGAGCAGTACTTC
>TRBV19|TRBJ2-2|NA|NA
CASNAWWASETANTGELFF
TGTGCCAGTAACGCATGGTGGGCTAGCGAGACCGCGAACACCGGGGAGCTGTTTTTT
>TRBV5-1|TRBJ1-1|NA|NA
CASSLRSGLNTEAFF
TGCGCCAGCAGCTTGAGGTCAGGGCTGAACACTGAAGCTTTCTTT